Below, 10 T cell receptor beta chains from the same sample are listed, as sequenced in a study of cytomegalovirus exposure and HLA in healthy donors. The PCR made use of 60 Vbeta and 13 Jbeta primers. The data were produced by immunoSEQ multiplex PCR, yet TCRdb's version contains in-frame clones alone and is incomplete. The sample holds 80,000 to 95,000 clones, 65% to 80% seen once. Sequencing input: PBMCs. Every receptor here comes from a woman aged 18-30 years in good health and CMV-seropositive.

The V gene is TRBV4-2, the J gene TRBJ2-5, with D possibly being TRBD2 (7 bases). The CDR3 loop spans 15 amino acids. V lost 4 bases, J lost 4 bases, and 16 bases lay in between. Germline V CDR1 and CDR2: LGHNA, YNFKEQ. The CDR3 loop is CASSRQRGGGETQYF. In nucleotides, the CDR3 is TGTGCCAGCAGCCGCCAAAGGGGGGGCGGAGAGACCCAGTACTTC.

The chain carries TRBV7-2 and TRBJ2-7, with a possible D match to TRBD1 (6 bases). V lost 4 bases and J 4 bases, leaving 8 bases between the germline ends. CDR1 and CDR2 from the germline V gene are SGHTA and FQGNSA. This CDR3 is built from 12 residues. The CDR3 here is CASSSTGYEQYF. CDR3 DNA sequence: TGTGCCAGCAGCTCGACAGGTTACGAGCAGTACTTC.

This clone showed up just a few times. V is TRBV5-4 and J is TRBJ2-7; maybe TRBD1 (6 bases). The germline CDR1 and CDR2 sequences are SGHNT and YYREEE (reference sequence). The CDR3 totals 13 residues. V lost 3 bases and J 5 bases, leaving 12 bases between the germline ends. The CDR3 nucleotides read TGTGCCAGCAGCTCCGGGACAATGCACGAGCAGTACTTC. Translating it yields CASSSGTMHEQYF.

V and J are TRBV5-4 and TRBJ2-2; 13 bases fit TRBD2. The length of the CDR3 is 15 residues. Germline V gives CDR1 SGHNT, CDR2 YYREEE (reference sequence). V shed 9 bases and J 5 bases; nucleotides not matched to a gene: 7. The CDR3 region is CATRLAGGWTGELFF. The CDR3 DNA reads TGTGCCACGCGACTAGCGGGGGGATGGACCGGGGAGCTGTTTTTT.

The chain combines TRBV4-2 with TRBJ2-7; D is perhaps TRBD2 (6 bases). Looked up from germline, CDR1 is LGHNA and CDR2 is YNFKEQ. The CDR3 runs to 14 residues. V gave up 3 bases and J gave up 4 bases, with 13 bases separating them. The CDR3 protein is CASSQADGGYEQYF. In DNA form, the CDR3 reads TGTGCCAGCAGCCAGGCCGACGGGGGATACGAGCAGTACTTC.

The genes are TRBV5-4 and TRBJ2-2; 9 nucleotides line up with TRBD1. The CDR3 length is 15 residues. Germline loops: CDR1 SGHNT, CDR2 YYREEE (reference sequence). Trimming at V came to 4 bases and at J to 4 bases, leaving 5 bases not matched to a gene. The CDR3 is CASSPGQGVTGELFF. The CDR3 DNA sequence: TGTGCCAGCAGCCCGGGACAGGGAGTCACCGGGGAGCTGTTTTTT.

The genes are TRBV5-1 and TRBJ1-1; D call uncertain. CDR1 and CDR2 from the germline V gene are SGHRS and YFSETQ. The length of the CDR3 is 15 residues. V was shortened by 3 bases and J by 2 bases, with 14 bases between the two germline ends. The CDR3 sequence is CASSWTTGANTEAFF. CDR3 in DNA: TGCGCCAGCAGCTGGACCACGGGAGCCAACACTGAAGCTTTCTTT. The complete variable domain, with remaining parts taken from reference TRBV5-1 and TRBJ1-1, reads KAGVTQTPRYLIKTRGQQVTLSCSPISGHRSVSWYQQTPGQGLQFLFEYFSETQRNKGNFPGRFSGRQFSNSRSEMNVSTLELGDSALYLCASSWTTGANTEAFFGQGTRLTVV.

The gene calls are TRBV21-1 and TRBJ1-1; TRBD1 is taken as the D call from the table, unchecked against the DNA. TRBV21-1 is a known pseudogene. The CDR3 has 15 residues. For the CDR3, the DNA is TGTGCCAGCAGCAAATGGACAGGGATGAACACTGAAGCTTTCTTT. It yields the protein CASSKWTGMNTEAFF.

The gene calls are TRBV6-1 and TRBJ2-7; no clear D gene. The CDR3 sequence is 12 residues long. The ends were cut back, 6 bases at V and 0 bases at J, with 6 bases in the middle. The germline V gene has CDR1 MNHNS and CDR2 SASEGT. In DNA, the CDR3 is TGTGCCAGCAGGGGCAGCTCCTACGAGCAGTACTTC. Protein sequence: CASRGSSYEQYF.

The chain employs TRBV28 and TRBJ2-2; a possible D gene is TRBD2 (6 bases). In germline, CDR1 is MDHEN, CDR2 SYDVKM. The V end lost 2 bases, the J end lost 2 bases, and 18 bases lay between the germline ends. This CDR3 is built from 18 residues. In DNA, the CDR3 is TGTGCCAGCAGTTTAAACGGGGCGGGGATTTTCAACACCGGGGAGCTGTTTTTT. This encodes CASSLNGAGIFNTGELFF. The variable domain in full, with the rest retrieved from reference TRBV28 and TRBJ2-2, is DVKVTQSSRYLVKRTGEKVFLECVQDMDHENMFWYRQDPGLGLRLIYFSYDVKMKEKGDIPEGYSVSREKKERFSLILESASTNQTSMYLCASSLNGAGIFNTGELFFGEGSRLTVL.